The entry that follows covers one TCR beta chain sequence. This clone's antigen is unknown. It has no much larger one-base neighbor in the sample; base qualities were not kept. The data belong to a study of CD8 T cells in Susac syndrome (dated by TCRdb to the late 2010s). Study-wide context: Whether CD8+ T cell activation and differentiation in Susac syndrome was antigen driven was tested using repertoire sequencing.

Peripheral blood CD8+ and CD4+ T cells from healthy donors, Susac syndrome patients and multiple sclerosis patients were profiled by high-throughput TCR beta sequencing. Treatment-naive patients with stable or active relapsing-remitting disease fulfilling revised McDonald criteria were used as multiple sclerosis controls. Bulk CD8+ and CD4+ T cells were purified by magnetic negative isolation, whereas CD8+ TEMRA cells were enriched by FACS. Blood was drawn into EDTA tubes, processed within 24 hours, and PBMCs were isolated by density gradient centrifugation. PBMCs intended for TCR sequencing were cryopreserved in liquid nitrogen and thawed later in a water bath at 37 degrees C. The sorted or isolated CD4+, CD8+ and CD8+ TEMRA cells reached a purity of at least 90%. From its cysteine to its phenylalanine, the CDR3 spans 14 amino acids. Just CDR3 DNA is preserved here, 42 bases in frame from base 1. The germline V gene yields SNHLY for CDR1 and FYNNEI for CDR2. Relative to germline, V is 4 bases shorter and J is 5 bases shorter, with 14 bases between their ends.

General findings and caveats noted by the study authors: The number of individuals in the TCR sequencing and HLA analysis was recognized as being relatively small.

RNA was extracted using the RNeasy kit, and roughly 0.5 to 1 microgram was reverse transcribed with random hexamers. The immunoSEQ multiplex PCR assay, covering 54 Vbeta and 13 Jbeta segments, was used to amplify TCR beta CDR3 regions. PCR amplification bias was corrected by using a synthetic template baseline for primer optimization and computational correction. The paper's data handling went like this. Reads were annotated to V, D and J genes per IMGT and analyzed with immunoSEQ Analyzer, keeping only productive sequences. Clonality was calculated as one minus the Shannon entropy normalized by log2 of the number of productive unique sequences. For each patient and control, public and private clones were evaluated among the 100 most prevalent clones. Clones were defined as Susac-specific when absent from the healthy and MS cohorts, from some 1,100 published viral clones and from other ImmuneACCESS disease sequences. The raw public reads went through TCRdb reprocessing: fastp at Q25, MiXCR clone calling, in-frame beta chains kept. Every distinct CDR3 protein forms one entry, paired with its most common genes and DNA. These V and J calls are TCRdb output, not the study's own analysis. This sample has about 250,000 distinct CDR3 sequences in its table, and over 85% of those were observed once. The top ten hold approximately 0.072% of the sample.

The rearrangement combines TRBV2 with TRBJ2-5; the D gene cannot be named for sure. The sequence derives from a human donor with multiple sclerosis. Sample: CD4+ T cells from PBMCs. Here is the DNA: TGTGCCAGCAGTGCCCCTGGGGTTGAGGAGACCCAGTACTTC. This is translated as CASSAPGVEETQYF.